These 9 T cell receptor beta chains originate from one sample sequenced in a study of T cells in Graves' hyperthyroidism and ophthalmopathy. RNA transcripts served as the template for amplifying TCR beta CDR3 regions. The HTBI primer set was used in a first-round RT-PCR of the TCR CDR3. Using its own MiXCR run on the multiplex PCR reads, TCRdb lists one record per CDR3 protein. The data contain approximately 590,000 distinct CDR3 sequences, just over 45% of them seen just once; the ten biggest clones take up 8.2%. The sample consisted of peripheral blood or thyroid tissue (not recorded which). The source is a woman aged 18-29 years with Graves' hyperthyroidism.

This clonotype has ten or more counts. The chain couples TRBV15 to TRBJ2-7; D is undetermined. CDR3 size: 15 residues. V was clipped by 0 bases and J by 5 bases, with 14 bases between them. Germline lookup yields CDR1 LNHNV and CDR2 YYDKDF (reference sequence). CDR3 sequence (DNA): TGTGCCACCAGCAGAGAAGAGGCGAATTGGGACGAGCAGTACTTC. This translates into CATSREEANWDEQYF.

This clonotype was counted a few times. The V call is TRBV7-9, the J call TRBJ2-7, with D possibly TRBD1 on 6 matching bases. Deletions cut 1 base from V and 1 base from J, with 11 bases between. This CDR3 comprises 15 residues. Per germline, CDR1 SEHNR and CDR2 FQNEAQ (reference sequence). CDR3 loop: CASSLVQGSSYEQYF. The CDR3 DNA is TGTGCCAGCAGCTTAGTTCAGGGGTCTTCCTACGAGCAGTACTTC.

This clonotype came up many times. The chain joins TRBV2 to TRBJ2-5, with 8 bases matching TRBD2. The V gene end was trimmed by 6 bases and the J gene end by 1 base; junction bases not matched to a gene: 4. Germline values: CDR1 SNHLY, CDR2 FYNNEI. The length of the CDR3 is 14 residues. CDR3 loop: CASRATSGQETQYF. CDR3 coding DNA: TGTGCCAGCAGGGCCACTAGCGGCCAAGAGACCCAGTACTTC.

The sample holds many counts of this clonotype. The V gene is TRBV7-9, the J gene TRBJ2-2; D is perhaps TRBD2 (5 bases). Germline V gene sequence: CDR1 SEHNR, CDR2 FQNEAQ (reference sequence). The CDR3 extends over 14 amino acids. Trimming took off 2 bases at V and 3 bases at J, with 7 bases between the two ends. The CDR3 loop reads CASSLKRYTGELFF. CDR3 coding DNA: TGTGCCAGCAGCTTAAAGCGGTACACCGGGGAGCTGTTTTTT.

The chain employs TRBV7-2 and TRBJ1-1; 9 nucleotides agree with TRBD1. The ends lost 3 bases at V and 13 bases at J; junction bases unmatched: 18. CDR1 SGHTA and CDR2 FQGNSA come from the germline V gene. This CDR3 spans 16 amino acids. This chain's CDR3 is CASSLGGTGSPHGDFF. The CDR3 DNA is TGTGCCAGCAGCTTGGGCGGGACAGGGAGTCCCCATGGGGATTTCTTT.

This clonotype was observed once. V gene TRBV11-1 combines with J gene TRBJ1-1; D may be TRBD1 (6 bases). Germline CDR1 SGHAT, CDR2 FQDESV (reference sequence). The CDR3 length is 14 residues. V was shortened by 6 bases and J by 4 bases, with 15 bases between the two germline ends. CDR3 sequence: CASSYLGRGTEAFF. CDR3 DNA: TGTGCCAGCAGTTACTTAGGCAGGGGCACTGAAGCTTTCTTT. Complete variable domain (other parts from reference TRBV11-1 and TRBJ1-1): EAEVAQSPRYKITEKSQAVAFWCDPISGHATLYWYRQILGQGPELLVQFQDESVVDDSQLPKDRFSAERLKGVDSTLKIQPAELGDSAMYLCASSYLGRGTEAFFGQGTRLTVV.

The V gene is TRBV9, the J gene TRBJ2-5, with 12 positions matching TRBD2. Germline lookup yields CDR1 SGDLS and CDR2 YYNGEE. The length of the CDR3 is 16 residues. V lost 5 bases to trimming and J lost 5 bases; unmatched junction nucleotides: 10. CDR3 region: CASSLRLAGVGETQYF. CDR3 nucleotides: TGTGCCAGCAGTCTCCGACTAGCGGGAGTTGGGGAGACCCAGTACTTC.

This chain uses TRBV19 with TRBJ1-2; the D gene is possibly TRBD1 (5 bases). CDR3 size: 13 residues. Per the germline V gene, CDR1 is LNHDA and CDR2 is SQIVND (reference sequence). The V end was cut by 3 bases, the J end by 7 bases, with 12 bases between. The CDR3 is CASSIRVESGYTF. DNA for the CDR3: TGTGCCAGTAGTATCAGGGTTGAAAGTGGCTACACCTTC.

This clonotype has at least ten counts. This chain connects TRBV7-9 to TRBJ2-7; the D is unclear. The germline V gene encodes CDR1 SEHNR and CDR2 FQNEAQ (reference sequence). The CDR3 length is 14 residues. The germline V and J ends were trimmed by 2 bases and 2 bases, with 10 bases remaining between them. The chain's CDR3 is CASSLSAVAYEQYF. CDR3 nucleotides: TGTGCCAGCAGCTTATCGGCGGTCGCCTACGAGCAGTACTTC.